This T cell receptor beta chain comes out of a study of OX40 agonist ivuxolimab in advanced cancers. Measured with immunoSEQ multiplex PCR; TCRdb has only the in-frame clones, and not every one. This table holds some 59,000 clones, 75% to 90% found once. No patient had autoimmune disease or received systemic immunosuppression. The sampling schedule covered blood at baseline, cycle 4 day 1, and cycle 7 day 1. The CDR3 has 16 amino acids. Germline CDR1 reads SGHRS; CDR2 reads YFSETQ. V lost 6 bases to trimming and J lost 2 bases; unmatched junction nucleotides: 10. The rearrangement joins TRBV5-1 to TRBJ2-7; 11 nucleotides match TRBD1. This receptor was identified in an adult with an advanced solid tumor such as melanoma, head and neck, liver or kidney cancer. Sequenced material: CD4+ or CD8+ T cells sorted from blood, taken in a trial of the OX40 agonist ivuxolimab. DNA of the CDR3: TGCGCCAGCACCAGAGAACCGGGACAGGGGGCCTACGAGCAGTACTTC. This codes for CASTREPGQGAYEQYF.